These 22 T cell receptor beta chains originate from one sample sequenced in a study of T cell responses to AZD1222 COVID-19 vaccine. Assay: immunoSEQ multiplex PCR; the TCRdb copy retains only in-frame clones and omits some. The sample has 130,000 or so clones, nearly 90% seen once. The starting material was peripheral blood, obtained 28 days after the second AZD1222 dose. These TCRs come from an adult who received the AZD1222 COVID-19 vaccine.

The chain has TRBV10-3 and TRBJ2-2; D is tentatively TRBD1 or TRBD2 (5 bases each). V lost 4 bases and J 5 bases, leaving 11 bases between the germline ends. This CDR3 is 14 amino acids long. Germline assignment: CDR1 ENHRY and CDR2 SYGVKD. The chain's CDR3 is CAISGPRETGELFF. CDR3 nucleotides: TGTGCCATCAGTGGTCCCAGGGAGACCGGGGAGCTGTTTTTT.

In its sample, this clone was seen a few times. This chain uses TRBV7-2 with TRBJ1-3; TRBD1 might be the D (6 bases). CDR3 length: 16 residues. V was clipped by 3 bases and J by 4 bases, with 16 bases between them. The germline V gene has CDR1 SGHTA and CDR2 FQGNSA. CDR3 region: CASSFTAGAGGNTIYF. Here the CDR3 DNA reads TGTGCCAGCAGCTTCACTGCGGGGGCGGGGGGAAACACCATATATTTT.

This clone was seen only once. The V and J genes are TRBV6-6 and TRBJ2-7; unclear D gene. CDR3 length: 12 residues. Germline-derived CDR1 and CDR2 are MNHNY and SVGAGI (reference sequence). Trimming took 6 bases from V and 3 from J, leaving 9 bases between them. The CDR3 nucleotides are TGTGCCAGCAGGAAGGACGGCTACGAGCAGTACTTC. Protein product: CASRKDGYEQYF.

The chain combines TRBV2 with TRBJ1-2; D not certain. In germline, CDR1 is SNHLY, CDR2 FYNNEI. V dropped 2 bases and J dropped 0 bases, with 7 bases sitting between them. The CDR3 sequence is 14 residues long. This CDR3 is CASSETGSNYGYTF. The CDR3 bases are TGTGCCAGCAGTGAAACGGGATCTAACTATGGCTACACCTTC.

This rearrangement joins TRBV18 to TRBJ2-1, with a weak D call TRBD2 (5 bases). Germline CDR1 and CDR2: KGHSH and LQKENI. Trimming took 4 bases from V and 6 from J, leaving 13 bases between them. The CDR3 consists of 14 residues. CDR3 residues: CASSLVVGVNEQFF. CDR3 nucleotides: TGTGCCAGCTCACTAGTGGTCGGGGTCAATGAGCAGTTCTTC.

This clone was detected once. The chain uses TRBV18 and TRBJ2-7; TRBD1 agrees at 8 bases. The CDR3 has 14 residues. The V gene's germline CDR1 is KGHSH and CDR2 LQKENI. Trimming removed 5 bases from V and 2 bases from J; junction bases left unmatched: 5. Here the CDR3 reads CASSSGTGPYEQYF. The CDR3, as DNA: TGTGCCAGCTCATCCGGGACAGGTCCCTACGAGCAGTACTTC.

J is TRBJ2-1 and V is TRBV18; TRBD2 aligns across 12 bases. Germline CDR1 and CDR2: KGHSH and LQKENI. J was trimmed by 9 bases and V by 3 bases; bases with no gene match: 6. This CDR3 comprises 15 residues. The CDR3 reads CASSPTSGGDSEQFF. CDR3 sequence (DNA): TGTGCCAGCTCACCGACTAGCGGGGGAGATAGTGAGCAGTTCTTC.

The J gene is TRBJ1-3, the V gene TRBV7-2; D unresolved. Trimming removed 3 bases at V and 4 bases at J, with 7 bases between. The CDR3 length is 13 residues. The V gene's germline CDR1 is SGHTA and CDR2 FQGNSA. For the CDR3, the DNA is TGTGCCAGCAGCTTCGACGGGGGAAACACCATATATTTT. This sequence encodes CASSFDGGNTIYF.

This chain links TRBV9 with TRBJ1-3; the D is unclear. Germline values: CDR1 SGDLS, CDR2 YYNGEE. The CDR3 is 15 residues long. Trimming shortened V by 0 bases and J by 6 bases, and 13 bases separated the two germline ends. The DNA for the CDR3 is TGTGCCAGCAGCGTAGGTCAGGTTGGTGTAAACACCATATATTTT. Translating gives CASSVGQVGVNTIYF.

This clone was seen a single time. The V and J genes are TRBV4-1 and TRBJ1-4, with TRBD1 matching 7 bases. Germline lookup yields CDR1 MGHRA and CDR2 YSYEKL. There are 16 residues in the CDR3. The ends lost 2 bases at V and 8 bases at J; junction bases unmatched: 11. The CDR3 nucleotides read TGCGCCAGCAGCCAACCCCGGACAGGTGCTATCGAAAAACTGTTTTTT. It yields the protein CASSQPRTGAIEKLFF.

This clone was recorded once. The chain links TRBV11-2 to TRBJ1-2, with D tentatively TRBD1 (5 bases). The V and J ends lost 2 bases and 4 bases respectively, with 11 bases between them. The CDR3 consists of 14 residues. CDR1 and CDR2 (germline): SGHAT, FQNNGV. Here the CDR3 DNA reads TGTGCCAGCAGCTTATCCTCCAGGGCCTATGGCTACACCTTC. Encoded protein: CASSLSSRAYGYTF.

By proportion, this clone is medium-sized (0.01 to 0.1%). V and J are TRBV5-6 and TRBJ2-2; no clear D gene. Trimming pared 2 bases from V and 3 bases from J, leaving 2 bases between. CDR1 and CDR2 from the germline V gene are SGHDT and YYEEEE. This CDR3 is built from 12 residues. CDR3 DNA: TGTGCCAGCAGCTTCGACACCGGGGAGCTGTTTTTT. Amino acid sequence: CASSFDTGELFF.

This clone was counted only a few times. The chain is built from TRBV2 and TRBJ1-6; TRBD1 might be the D (5 bases). The ends were cut back, 11 bases at V and 10 bases at J, with 18 bases in the middle. The CDR3 totals 13 residues. Per germline, CDR1 SNHLY and CDR2 FYNNEI. CDR3 nucleotides: TGTGCCGGTACAGGCCGTATCGGGTCACCCCTCCACTTT. Its translation: CAGTGRIGSPLHF.

The chain uses TRBV11-3 and TRBJ1-3, with 7 bases lining up with TRBD1. The J segment lost 2 bases and the V segment lost 2 bases, leaving 3 bases of the junction unmatched. The length of the CDR3 is 15 residues. Looked up from germline, CDR1 is SGHNT and CDR2 is YENEEA. For the CDR3, the DNA is TGTGCCAGCAGCTTAAGGGGGCAAGCTGGAAACACCATATATTTT. Amino acids: CASSLRGQAGNTIYF.

V and J are TRBV19 and TRBJ2-7; D possibly corresponds to TRBD1 (6 bases). The CDR3 has 15 residues. V lost 3 bases and J lost 0, with 12 bases in between. The germline V gene has CDR1 LNHDA and CDR2 SQIVND (reference sequence). The CDR3 DNA follows: TGTGCCAGTAGTATTCTGTGGGACAACTCCTACGAGCAGTACTTC. Its translation is CASSILWDNSYEQYF.

This rearrangement joins TRBV7-9 to TRBJ2-7; D is perhaps TRBD1 (5 bases). CDR1 is SEHNR, CDR2 FQNEAQ, per germline (reference sequence). Trimming cost V 2 bases and J 1 base, with 9 bases left between them. This CDR3 has 14 residues. The CDR3 region has the DNA TGTGCCAGCAGCTTATTAGGGGTTTCCTACGAGCAGTACTTC. Translated: CASSLLGVSYEQYF.

The chain has TRBV19 and TRBJ1-1; TRBD1 is a possible D gene (5 bases). V lost 5 bases to trimming and J lost 10 bases, with 20 bases between them. Per the germline V gene, CDR1 is LNHDA and CDR2 is SQIVND (reference sequence). The CDR3 is 14 residues long. The CDR3 region is CASSVTVAQVGAFF. In nucleotides, the CDR3 is TGTGCCAGTAGTGTGACAGTTGCCCAGGTGGGAGCTTTCTTT.

The chain employs TRBV29-1 and TRBJ1-2, with 9 bases identical to TRBD1. V lost 6 bases, J lost 2 bases, and 7 bases stayed unmatched. The length of the CDR3 is 14 residues. Germline CDR1 and CDR2: SQVTM and ANQGSEA. CDR3 in amino acids: CSVTGTGLNYGYTF. CDR3 DNA sequence: TGCAGCGTCACCGGGACAGGGTTAAACTATGGCTACACCTTC.

The V and J genes are TRBV2 and TRBJ2-5; no reliable D call. Per germline, CDR1 SNHLY and CDR2 FYNNEI. The CDR3 is made up of 14 amino acids. V shed 6 bases and J shed 0 bases, with 11 bases lying between them. The CDR3 region has the DNA TGTGCCAGCAGGGATCGGCCAGACCAAGAGACCCAGTACTTC. Translating it yields CASRDRPDQETQYF. The full variable domain, in which reference TRBV2 and TRBJ2-5 provide the parts outside the CDR3, is EPEVTQTPSHQVTQMGQEVILRCVPISNHLYFYWYRQILGQKVEFLVSFYNNEISEKSEIFDDQFSVERPDGSNFTLKIRSTKLEDSAMYFCASRDRPDQETQYFGPGTRLLVL.

The V gene is TRBV7-6, the J gene TRBJ1-1, with unresolved D. Germline CDR1 is SGHVS and CDR2 is FNYEAQ. Between the trimmed V and J ends, which lost 3 bases and 8 bases, there was a span of 7 bases. CDR3 size: 11 residues. For the CDR3, the DNA is TGTGCCAGCAGCTTGGAGAGGGAAGCTTTCTTT. It is translated as CASSLEREAFF.

In DNA, the CDR3 is TGTGCCAGCAGAGCGGACGGAAGCTACGAGCAGTACTTC. Translated, it gives CASRADGSYEQYF. The chain has TRBV2 and TRBJ2-7; perhaps TRBD2 as D (5 bases). The CDR3 runs 13 residues. The ends were cut back, 6 bases at V and 3 bases at J, with 12 bases in the middle. Germline lookup yields CDR1 SNHLY and CDR2 FYNNEI.

The V gene is TRBV18, the J gene TRBJ1-3; D remains ambiguous. This CDR3 contains 15 residues. The V gene lost 0 bases and the J gene lost 0 bases, with 6 bases spanning the gap. Germline V CDR1 and CDR2: KGHSH, LQKENI. In nucleotides, the CDR3 is TGTGCCAGCTCACCACCGGCCAGCTCTGGAAACACCATATATTTT. Translating it yields CASSPPASSGNTIYF.